This is a list of T cell receptor beta chains from one sample in a study of vaccination and CD4 T cells after COVID-19. Their recognized antigens are unknown. Each CDR3 protein is one row after TCRdb ran MiXCR on the PCR reads. Here the sample spans fewer than 25,000 distinct CDR3 sequences, approximately 46% being singletons. The sequencing here drew on CD4+ T cells from blood, cultured in vitro, taken before SARS-CoV-2 vaccination. The receptors derive from a human donor who had recovered from COVID-19. CDR3s include the opening cysteine and the closing phenylalanine or tryptophan. D genes are given only for firm matches. The size of a clone is reported for some rows only, either as once, few or many, or as a class for expanded clones.

>NA|TRBJ2-2|TRBV6-5|TRBD2
TGTGCCAGCAGTTACGGGACTAGCTCCGGGGAGCTGTTTTTT
CASSYGTSSGELFF
>NA|TRBJ1-1|TRBV30|NA
TGTGCCTGGAGTGATACATCCCTGAACACTGAAGCTTTCTTT
CAWSDTSLNTEAFF
>NA|TRBJ2-2|TRBV21-1|NA
TGTGCCAGCAGCAAAGTAGAGTTAAGGACAGAAAACACCGGGGAGCTGTTTTTT
CASSKVELRTENTGELFF
>NA|TRBJ1-2|TRBV20-1|NA
TGCAGTGCTAGCGAACAGGCGGACTATGGCTACACCTTC
CSASEQADYGYTF
>once|TRBJ1-1|TRBV30|NA
TGTGCCTGGGGACGAATTCGGGGGAACACTGAAGCTTTCTTT
CAWGRIRGNTEAFF
>NA|TRBJ1-5|TRBV27|TRBD1
TGTGCCAGCAGTCGGGACAGGCTGAGGGCCCAGCATTTT
CASSRDRLRAQHF
>few|TRBJ1-2|TRBV11-3|NA
TGTGCCAGCAGCTTCATTTCCGGCTATGGCTACACCTTC
CASSFISGYGYTF
>few|TRBJ1-2|TRBV7-2|NA
TGTGCCAGCAGCCGCGGACCCATTTATGGCTACACCTTC
CASSRGPIYGYTF
>NA|TRBJ2-1|TRBV2|NA
TGTGCCAGCAAGGTGCGGGACACCCGTTTACCAACCTACAATGAGCAGTTCTTC
CASKVRDTRLPTYNEQFF
>medium-sized|TRBJ1-1|TRBV7-8|TRBD1
TGTGCCAGCAGTTTACGGGACAGGGGTTCGAACACTGAAGCTTTCTTT
CASSLRDRGSNTEAFF
>NA|TRBJ2-6|TRBV2|NA
TGTGCCAGCAGTGAGTTTTCCGTTCTCTCTGGGGCCAACGTCCTGACTTTC
CASSEFSVLSGANVLTF
>NA|TRBJ2-7|TRBV5-1|NA
TGCGCCAGCAGCCCACAGGGGGGGACTTACGAGCAGTACTTC
CASSPQGGTYEQYF
>NA|TRBJ1-4|TRBV7-2|NA
TGTGCCAGCAGCTTAGACGTGGGGGGGACGAGACCTGAAAAACTGTTTTTT
CASSLDVGGTRPEKLFF
>once|TRBJ2-1|TRBV24-1|TRBD2
TGTGCCACCAGTGACCATAGCGGGAGCTCCTACAATGAGCAGTTCTTC
CATSDHSGSSYNEQFF
>NA|TRBJ2-1|TRBV7-3|TRBD2
TGTGCCAGCAGCCGAGCGGGGGGACGCTACAATGAGCAGTTCTTC
CASSRAGGRYNEQFF
>NA|TRBJ1-6|TRBV7-9|NA
TGTGCCAGCACCAAAATCGGGTCACCCCTCCACTTT
CASTKIGSPLHF
>NA|TRBJ2-7|TRBV4-2|NA
TGTGCCAGCAGCCAAGGGAATGAGCAGTACTTC
CASSQGNEQYF
>NA|TRBJ1-1|TRBV20-1|TRBD1
TGCAGTGCTCTAAGGGGACAGGGGGCCACTGAAGCTTTCTTT
CSALRGQGATEAFF
>few|TRBJ2-5|TRBV15|TRBD2
TGTGCCACCAGCTCGCGGACTAGCGGGCTCACTCTCCAAGAGACCCAGTACTTC
CATSSRTSGLTLQETQYF
>few|TRBJ2-7|TRBV6-5|TRBD1
TGTGCCAGCAGTTACCCAGGACAGGGGGTCTCCTACGAGCAGTACTTC
CASSYPGQGVSYEQYF
>NA|TRBJ2-5|TRBV20-1|TRBD1
TGCAGTGCGAGGGACAGGGATGTGGGAGAGACCCAGTACTTC
CSARDRDVGETQYF
>NA|TRBJ1-2|TRBV4-2|NA
TGTGCCAGCAGCCAAGACAAGGGTCTGGACTATGGCTACACCTTC
CASSQDKGLDYGYTF
>few|TRBJ1-6|TRBV7-8|NA
TGTGCCAGCAGTCTGATCTCGAATTCACCCCTCCACTTT
CASSLISNSPLHF
>NA|TRBJ2-1|TRBV6-5|TRBD2
TGTGCCAGCAGTTACAGGACTAGCGGGAGGGCCGTCGAGCAGTTCTTC
CASSYRTSGRAVEQFF
>few|TRBJ1-5|TRBV30|NA
TGTGCCTGGACTATAACCGGGGCAGAAGGGCCCCAGCATTTT
CAWTITGAEGPQHF
>few|TRBJ1-2|TRBV7-8|TRBD1
TGTGCCAGCAGTCCGACGCCGGGACAGGGGGGCTATGGCTACACCTTC
CASSPTPGQGGYGYTF
>few|TRBJ1-1|TRBV25-1|NA
TGTGCCAGCACCGGGACAATGAACACTGAAGCTTTCTTT
CASTGTMNTEAFF
>NA|TRBJ1-1|TRBV6-2/TRBV6-3|TRBD1
TGTGCCAGCAAGACAGGGGACACTGAAGCTTTCTTT
CASKTGDTEAFF
>NA|TRBJ1-2|TRBV30|TRBD1
TGTGCCTGGGGGACAGGGCCACTAGGCTATGGCTACACCTTC
CAWGTGPLGYGYTF
>NA|TRBJ1-2|TRBV6-1|TRBD1
TGTGCCAGCAGAAAGGGAAGACAGGGGGTGGGCTATGGCTACACCTTC
CASRKGRQGVGYGYTF
>NA|TRBJ1-2|TRBV5-4|NA
TGTGCCAGCACACGGGGAGGGCCCTCGGGTGGCTACACCTTC
CASTRGGPSGGYTF
>NA|TRBJ1-5|TRBV19|TRBD1
TGTGCCAGTAGGGGCAGGGGGCAAGTAGGCAATCAGCCCCAGCATTTT
CASRGRGQVGNQPQHF
>NA|TRBJ1-2|TRBV28|NA
TGTGCCAGCAGTTTAGGGGGGGCAGGGAGCTATGGCTACACCTTC
CASSLGGAGSYGYTF
>NA|TRBJ2-2|TRBV25-1|NA
TGTGCCAGCAGTCCCTCGAGGGCCGACGGAAACACCGGGGAGCTGTTTTTT
CASSPSRADGNTGELFF
>NA|TRBJ1-5|TRBV5-6|NA
TGTGCCAGCAGCTTGGTATCGGGGTCTGGCAATCAGCCCCAGCATTTT
CASSLVSGSGNQPQHF
>few|TRBJ1-2|TRBV7-2|NA
TGTGCCAGCAGCTTACATAATGGCTACACCTTC
CASSLHNGYTF
>few|TRBJ1-1|TRBV20-1|NA
TGCAGTGCGAGTCACGGGTTGGCTGAAGCTTTCTTT
CSASHGLAEAFF
>few|TRBJ1-5|TRBV19|NA
TGTGCCAGTAGTTCGGGGGGGCGGCAGCCCCAGCATTTT
CASSSGGRQPQHF
>NA|TRBJ1-1|TRBV27|NA
TGTGCCAGCAGTCCTCAAGGACCGCCACTAAACACTGAAGCTTTCTTT
CASSPQGPPLNTEAFF
>NA|TRBJ2-6|TRBV6-5|NA
TGTGCCAGCAGTTCCCTCGCTGGTGCTGGGGCCAACGTCCTGACTTTC
CASSSLAGAGANVLTF
>few|TRBJ1-2|TRBV20-1|TRBD1
TGCAGTGCTAGAGGACAGGGGAATAGCTATGGCTACACCTTC
CSARGQGNSYGYTF